The present TCR beta chain was sequenced within a study of cytomegalovirus exposure and HLA in healthy donors. Study conclusions and caveats: Equally common other TCR beta chains were less clonally expanded than HLA-associated ones, a later analysis found. Productive status was seen about 90% or about 30% of the time for most TCR beta V segments in an earlier analysis. The sole available immune exposure information was CMV serostatus. The study assumed roughly uniform donor sequencing depth for presence/absence analyses.

Comment on this clone: Antigen unknown.

The PCR used 60 Vbeta and 13 Jbeta primers. The protocol was immunoSEQ multiplex PCR, while the TCRdb copy is restricted to in-frame clones and leaves out a portion. The data contain some 160,000 clones, approximately 80% of them seen just once; the ten biggest clones take up around 1.4%. V dropped 10 bases and J dropped 0 bases, with 11 bases sitting between them. Germline values: CDR1 MNHNY, CDR2 SVGAGI (reference sequence). The CDR3 is 13 residues long. Input material: PBMCs. The sequence was obtained from a young woman in good health and CMV-seronegative. The V gene is TRBV6-6, the J gene TRBJ2-3; TRBD2 might be the D (6 bases). Here the CDR3 reads CATAGRSTDTQYF. The CDR3 DNA sequence: TGTGCCACGGCGGGGAGAAGCACAGATACGCAGTATTTT.